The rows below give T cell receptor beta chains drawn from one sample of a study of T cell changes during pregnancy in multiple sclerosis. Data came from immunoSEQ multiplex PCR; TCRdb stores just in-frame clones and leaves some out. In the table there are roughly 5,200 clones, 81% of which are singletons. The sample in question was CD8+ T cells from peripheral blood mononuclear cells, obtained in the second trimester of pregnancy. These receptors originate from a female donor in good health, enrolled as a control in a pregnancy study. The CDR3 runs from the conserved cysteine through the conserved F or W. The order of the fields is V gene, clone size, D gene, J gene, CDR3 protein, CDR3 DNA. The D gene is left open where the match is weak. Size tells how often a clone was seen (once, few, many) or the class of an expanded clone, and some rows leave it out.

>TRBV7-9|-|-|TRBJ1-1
CASSLISTEAFF
TGTGCCAGCAGCTTAATTAGCACTGAAGCTTTCTTT
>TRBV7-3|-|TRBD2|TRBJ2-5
CASSLGPSGGAETQYF
TGTGCCAGCAGCTTAGGTCCTAGCGGGGGGGCAGAGACCCAGTACTTC
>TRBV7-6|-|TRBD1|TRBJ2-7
CASSLAGQGYEQYF
TGTGCCAGCAGCTTAGCCGGACAGGGCTACGAGCAGTACTTC
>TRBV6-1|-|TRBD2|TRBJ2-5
CASSEALRVAGGAETQYF
TGTGCCAGCAGTGAAGCGCTTCGAGTAGCGGGAGGAGCGGAGACCCAGTACTTC
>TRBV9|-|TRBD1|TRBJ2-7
CASSAQGVAEQYF
TGTGCCAGCAGCGCACAGGGGGTCGCCGAGCAGTACTTC
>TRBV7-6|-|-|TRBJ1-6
CASSTHSAGPPFNSPLHF
TGTGCCAGCAGCACGCACAGCGCGGGGCCCCCCTTTAATTCACCCCTCCACTTT
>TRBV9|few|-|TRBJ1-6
CASGGGNNSPLHF
TGTGCCAGCGGGGGGGGAAATAATTCACCCCTCCACTTT
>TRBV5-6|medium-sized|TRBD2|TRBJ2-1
CASSLGLAGGNEQFF
TGTGCCAGCAGCTTGGGACTAGCGGGAGGCAATGAGCAGTTCTTC
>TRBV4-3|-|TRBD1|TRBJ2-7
CASSQIPGQGADEQYF
TGCGCCAGCAGCCAGATCCCCGGACAGGGGGCAGACGAGCAGTACTTC
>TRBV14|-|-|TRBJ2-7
CASSQVVGGQEQYF
TGTGCCAGCAGCCAAGTAGTGGGCGGGCAAGAGCAGTACTTC
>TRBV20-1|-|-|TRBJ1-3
CSAPQGNTIYF
TGCAGTGCGCCACAAGGAAACACCATATATTTT
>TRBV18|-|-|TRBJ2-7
CASSPPRLSYEQYF
TGTGCCAGCTCACCCCCCAGGCTCTCCTACGAGCAGTACTTC
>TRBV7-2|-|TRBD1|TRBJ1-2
CASSLDPLTGVYGYTF
TGTGCCAGCAGCTTAGATCCTTTGACAGGGGTCTATGGCTACACCTTC
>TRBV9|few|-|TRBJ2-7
CASSVRGGEQYF
TGTGCCAGCAGCGTTCGGGGAGGCGAGCAGTACTTC
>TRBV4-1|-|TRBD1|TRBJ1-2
CASSQEGDSPLKSGYTF
TGCGCCAGCAGCCAAGAAGGGGACAGCCCCCTCAAGTCTGGCTACACCTTC
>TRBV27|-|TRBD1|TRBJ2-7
CASSPGTGGSYEQYF
TGTGCCAGCAGTCCGGGGACAGGGGGCTCCTACGAGCAGTACTTC
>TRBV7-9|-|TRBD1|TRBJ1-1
CASSSDRRNTEAFF
TGTGCCAGCAGCTCGGACAGGAGGAACACTGAAGCTTTCTTT
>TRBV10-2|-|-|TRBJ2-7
CATRGTGSYEQYF
TGCGCCACCCGGGGGACGGGTTCCTACGAGCAGTACTTC
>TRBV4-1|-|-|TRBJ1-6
CASSQAPGQASSYNSPLHF
TGCGCCAGCAGCCAAGCCCCTGGACAAGCGAGCTCCTATAATTCACCCCTCCACTTT
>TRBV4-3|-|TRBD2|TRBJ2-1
CASSQDRGLAGGNEQFF
TGCGCCAGCAGCCAAGATCGGGGACTAGCGGGGGGGAATGAGCAGTTCTTC
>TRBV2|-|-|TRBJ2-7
CASRVSDAHRYEQYF
TGTGCCAGCCGAGTAAGCGACGCCCACCGCTACGAGCAGTACTTC
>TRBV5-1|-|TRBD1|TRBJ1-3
CASSTDRGPGNTIYF
TGCGCCAGCAGCACCGACAGGGGGCCTGGAAACACCATATATTTT